These 8 T cell receptor beta chains were sequenced from one sample in a study of molecular identifiers for immune sequencing clone quantification. TCRdb re-called the PCR reads with MiXCR, one entry per CDR3 protein. The sample records around 40,000 distinct CDR3 sequences, over 15% being singletons. Sequenced input: naive CD8+ T cells from blood, with Jurkat cell RNA spiked in. Stated subset: FACS-sorted CD8+CD4-CCR7+CD45RA+ naive T cells. Source of these receptors: a human donor in good health. Some libraries in this study had Jurkat cell RNA spiked in.

This clonotype has ten or more counts. This sequence joins TRBV3-1 and TRBJ2-7; 8 bases align to TRBD1. The CDR3 contains 15 residues. V shed 0 bases, J shed 7 bases, and the junction held 8 bases outside the gene matches. Per the germline V gene, CDR1 is LGHDT and CDR2 is YNNKEL (reference sequence). In nucleotides, the CDR3 is TGTGCCAGCAGCCAAGATTTTCAGGGGGCGGGTGAGCAGTACTTC. Translating it yields CASSQDFQGAGEQYF.

The gene calls are TRBV4-1 and TRBJ2-7, with a possible D match to TRBD1 (5 bases). CDR1 and CDR2 from the germline V gene are MGHRA and YSYEKL. This CDR3 comprises 12 residues. The V end lost 8 bases, the J end lost 5 bases, and 13 bases lay between the germline ends. The CDR3 nucleotides are TGCGCCAGCTCCCATATAGGGGACGAGCAGTACTTC. This codes for CASSHIGDEQYF.

Many counts were recorded for this clonotype. The chain recombines TRBV7-9 with TRBJ1-4; the D is unclear. V lost 2 bases and J lost 4, with 5 bases in between. Germline loops: CDR1 SEHNR, CDR2 FQNEAQ (reference sequence). The length of the CDR3 is 13 residues. CDR3 sequence: CASSLTVNEKLFF. The CDR3 DNA reads TGTGCCAGCAGCTTAACCGTTAATGAAAAACTGTTTTTT.

This clonotype was seen only once. A read error is likely, as this CDR3 ends without the conserved phenylalanine or tryptophan. V usage is TRBV13 and J usage is TRBJ1-1, with D possibly matching TRBD1 (5 bases). Trimming cost V 1 base and J 7 bases, with 22 bases left between them. CDR3 size: 17 residues. Per germline, CDR1 PRHDT and CDR2 FYEKMQ (reference sequence). Here the CDR3 reads CASSLEQGSLVAGEAFL. CDR3 bases: TGTGCCAGCAGCTTAGAGCAGGGTTCTCTGGTCGCGGGTGAAGCTTTCCTT.

The chain couples TRBV2 to TRBJ2-7; no reliable D call. V shed 0 bases and J shed 4 bases, with 10 bases lying between them. Germline V lookup: CDR1 SNHLY, CDR2 FYNNEI. This CDR3 has 14 amino acids. This CDR3 is CASSEALRRYEQYF. CDR3 bases: TGTGCCAGCAGTGAAGCGCTTCGGCGGTACGAGCAGTACTTC.

This clonotype has just a few counts. The V gene is TRBV11-2, the J gene TRBJ2-7; TRBD1 might be the D (6 bases). The CDR3 loop spans 14 amino acids. The germline V gene encodes CDR1 SGHAT and CDR2 FQNNGV. Trimming took 5 bases from V and 3 from J, leaving 14 bases between them. This chain's CDR3 is CASSPVEGGYEQYF. For the CDR3, the DNA is TGTGCCAGCAGCCCTGTGGAAGGGGGCTACGAGCAGTACTTC.

The chain links TRBV24-1 to TRBJ2-2; a weak D match, TRBD2 (5 bases). CDR3 size: 13 residues. Per germline, CDR1 KGHDR and CDR2 SFDVKD. Trimming shortened V by 6 bases and J by 3 bases, and 7 bases separated the two germline ends. The CDR3 reads CATSSGYTGELFF. The DNA of the CDR3 is TGTGCCACCAGTTCGGGGTACACCGGGGAGCTGTTTTTT.

Concerning this clonotype itself: It may be a read error: a sequence one base away is much more abundant. CDR3: CASSMGLPNEELFF. The CDR3 nucleotides are TGTGCCAGCAGCATGGGACTTCCGAATGAAGAACTGTTTTTT. The chain combines TRBV9 with TRBJ1-4; the D gene is possibly TRBD1 (5 bases). The CDR3 is 14 amino acids. CDR1 is SGDLS, CDR2 YYNGEE, per germline.